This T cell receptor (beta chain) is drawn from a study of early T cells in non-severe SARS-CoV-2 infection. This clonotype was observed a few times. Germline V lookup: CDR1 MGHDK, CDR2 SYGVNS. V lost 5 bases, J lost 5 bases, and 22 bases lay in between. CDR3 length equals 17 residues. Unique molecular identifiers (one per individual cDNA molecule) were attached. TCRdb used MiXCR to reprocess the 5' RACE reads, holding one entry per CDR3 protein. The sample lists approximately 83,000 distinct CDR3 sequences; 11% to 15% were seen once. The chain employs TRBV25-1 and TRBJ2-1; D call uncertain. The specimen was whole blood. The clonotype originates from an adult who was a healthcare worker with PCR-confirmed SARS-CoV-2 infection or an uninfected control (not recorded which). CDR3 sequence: CASSSSLGQWINNEQFF. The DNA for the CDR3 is TGTGCCAGCAGTAGTTCCTTGGGCCAGTGGATTAACAATGAGCAGTTCTTC.